A selection of T cell receptor beta chains follows, all from one sample in a study of OX40 agonist ivuxolimab in advanced cancers. Profiling relied on immunoSEQ multiplex PCR, and the TCRdb table lists in-frame clones only, not all of them. The data show some 70,000 clones, approximately 90% seen once. Sample: CD4+ or CD8+ T cells sorted from blood, taken in a trial of the OX40 agonist ivuxolimab. These receptors were collected from an adult with an advanced solid tumor such as melanoma, head and neck, liver or kidney cancer. Both conserved end residues are part of each CDR3. A D gene is named only where the DNA matches it firmly. Not all rows give a size; the values are once, few, many and, for expanded clones, a class.

J gene	V gene	D gene	clone size	CDR3 DNA	CDR3 protein
TRBJ2-3	TRBV27	-	once	TGTGCCAGCAGTAGACAACCCGACGCGGCTAGCACAGATACGCAGTATTTT	CASSRQPDAASTDTQYF
TRBJ1-5	TRBV18	-	-	TGTGCCAGCTCACCACAACAGGGCGAGCCCCAGCATTTT	CASSPQQGEPQHF
TRBJ1-2	TRBV11-3	-	-	TGTGCCAGCAGACAGGTCGGGACCGAGGGCTACACCTTC	CASRQVGTEGYTF
TRBJ2-1	TRBV5-1	-	-	TGCGCCAGCAGCTTGGTGGTGGGGGACAATGAGCAGTTCTTC	CASSLVVGDNEQFF
TRBJ1-5	TRBV6-1	-	-	TGTGCCAGCAGTGTAGGTAGCAATCAGCCCCAGCATTTT	CASSVGSNQPQHF
TRBJ1-1	TRBV7-8	-	-	TGTGCCAGCAGCTTCGGACAGGAAGCTTTCTTT	CASSFGQEAFF
TRBJ1-1	TRBV6-6	-	-	TGTGCCAGCAGTACGCCAGGGGTAGACACTGAAGCTTTCTTT	CASSTPGVDTEAFF
TRBJ2-1	TRBV30	TRBD2	once	TGTGCCTGGAGTCCCAGCGGGAGGTACGGAGCACAGTTCTTC	CAWSPSGRYGAQFF
TRBJ2-7	TRBV5-8	-	-	TGTGCCAGCAGCCAACAGGTCGTAAGCTCCTACGAGCAGTACTTC	CASSQQVVSSYEQYF
TRBJ2-6	TRBV19	-	-	TGTGCCAGCAGTCTCTTTTCGGGCTCTGGGGCCAACGTCCTGACTTTC	CASSLFSGSGANVLTF
TRBJ2-7	TRBV7-9	-	-	TGTGCCATTGGGTCGTCAGACGAGCAGTACTTC	CAIGSSDEQYF
TRBJ2-1	TRBV19	TRBD1	-	TGTGCCAGTAGTGAACAGGGGCTAAAGCAGTTCTTC	CASSEQGLKQFF
TRBJ1-6	TRBV9	-	once	TGTGCCAGCAGCGTAGCCGAGTATAATTCACCCCTCCACTTT	CASSVAEYNSPLHF
TRBJ1-5	TRBV27	-	-	TGTGCCAGCGGCTCGGGGGGCCCGGGTCAGCCCCAGCATTTT	CASGSGGPGQPQHF
TRBJ2-7	TRBV15	-	-	TGTGCCACCAGCAGAGGCGGGATCTACGAGCAGTACTTC	CATSRGGIYEQYF
TRBJ1-1	TRBV5-1	-	-	TGCGCCAGCAGCCGACCCGACAGGAATGAAGCTTTCTTT	CASSRPDRNEAFF
TRBJ1-4	TRBV5-4	-	-	TGTGCCAGCAGCTCTGGAGGGGGGGCAGAAAAACTGTTTTTT	CASSSGGGAEKLFF
TRBJ2-5	TRBV11-2	-	-	TGTGCCAGCAGCCCTGACAGGGGCGGGAGGGAGACCCAGTACTTC	CASSPDRGGRETQYF
TRBJ1-3	TRBV7-3	-	-	TGTGCCAGCAGCTCCTCGATTTCTGGAAACACCATATATTTT	CASSSSISGNTIYF
TRBJ2-3	TRBV7-9	TRBD1	-	TGTGCCAGCAGCTTAGATCCGGGACAGGGGACAGATACGCAGTATTTT	CASSLDPGQGTDTQYF
TRBJ1-2	TRBV11-2	-	-	TGTGCCAGCAGCTTGGGAGGCAGCAACTATGGCTACACCTTC	CASSLGGSNYGYTF
TRBJ1-4	TRBV10-3	-	-	TGTGCCATCAGTGAGTTGAGCGCAACTAATGAAAAACTGTTTTTT	CAISELSATNEKLFF
TRBJ2-5	TRBV15	TRBD2	once	TGTGCCACCAGCAGAGACCGGGGGGGTCGAGAGACCCAGTACTTC	CATSRDRGGRETQYF
TRBJ2-5	TRBV5-1	TRBD1	-	TGCGCCAGCAGCTTCGCAGGGGGCGCCCAAAAAGAGACCCAGTACTTC	CASSFAGGAQKETQYF
TRBJ2-7	TRBV25-1	-	-	TGTGCCAGCGGTGGGCAGGTCGAGCAGTACTTC	CASGGQVEQYF
TRBJ2-7	TRBV5-6	-	-	TGTGCCAGCAGCTTGTTCAACGAGCAGTACTTC	CASSLFNEQYF
TRBJ2-3	TRBV5-1	TRBD1	-	TGCGCCAGCAACCGACAGGGGCAGAGCACAGATACGCAGTATTTT	CASNRQGQSTDTQYF
TRBJ1-1	TRBV6-5	-	-	TGTGCCAGCAGTTTTGGGGTAGGAGACACTGAAGCTTTCTTT	CASSFGVGDTEAFF
TRBJ2-3	TRBV5-1	-	-	TGCGCCAGCAGGCGCCAAGGGGGAGATACGCAGTATTTT	CASRRQGGDTQYF
TRBJ2-7	TRBV11-2	-	-	TGTGCCAGCAGCTTCACCTACGAGCAGTACTTC	CASSFTYEQYF
TRBJ2-1	TRBV15	-	-	TGTGCCACCAGCAGAGAGTTTCTGGGGACCTATGAGCAGTTCTTC	CATSREFLGTYEQFF
TRBJ2-3	TRBV6-1	-	-	TGTGCCAGCAGTGACAAGAAGTGGGGGACAGATACGCAGTATTTT	CASSDKKWGTDTQYF
TRBJ2-3	TRBV2	-	-	TGTGCCAGCAACCTGAGGGGGGGCTCCTTTGGTGCAGATACGCAGTATTTT	CASNLRGGSFGADTQYF
TRBJ2-7	TRBV30	TRBD2	-	TGTGCCTGGAGTATCGGGGGGAGCTCCTACGAGCAGTACTTC	CAWSIGGSSYEQYF
TRBJ2-2	TRBV19	-	-	TGTGCCAGTAGGGCCCGGGACACCTCGAACACCGGGGAGCTGTTTTTT	CASRARDTSNTGELFF
TRBJ2-2	TRBV19	-	-	TGTGCCAGTAGTATAGGCACAGGGTATGGGGAGCTGTTTTTT	CASSIGTGYGELFF
TRBJ1-4	TRBV27	TRBD1	once	TGTGCCAGCAGAGGGACAGTGACTAATGAAAAACTGTTTTTT	CASRGTVTNEKLFF
TRBJ2-7	TRBV5-1	TRBD1	-	TGCGCCAGCAGCTCCAGGGGGCCCGAGCAGTACTTC	CASSSRGPEQYF
TRBJ2-2	TRBV7-2	-	-	TGTGCCAGCAGCTTAAGACGGGAAGGCACCGGGGAGCTGTTTTTT	CASSLRREGTGELFF
TRBJ1-2	TRBV11-2	-	few	TGTGCCAGCAGCATTCACTACTATGGCTACACCTTC	CASSIHYYGYTF
TRBJ1-4	TRBV7-6	-	-	TGTGCCAGCAGCTTACGGGACGATGAGGGTGAAAAACTGTTTTTT	CASSLRDDEGEKLFF
TRBJ2-3	TRBV11-3	-	-	TGTGCCAGCAGTCCCTATGCGCCACCTACGGGTTCGCAGTATTTT	CASSPYAPPTGSQYF
TRBJ2-3	TRBV12-5	-	-	TGTGCTAGTGGTTTGGGAGAGGTGTCCACGGATACGCAGTATTTT	CASGLGEVSTDTQYF
TRBJ1-6	TRBV5-1	-	once	TGCGCCAGCAGCTTGTCGGGGGGTGGTCGATCACCCCTCCACTTT	CASSLSGGGRSPLHF
TRBJ2-5	TRBV6-5	TRBD2	-	TGTGCCAGCAGTTTGCTAGCGGGGGCCGCCCCTGAGACCCAGTACTTC	CASSLLAGAAPETQYF
TRBJ1-1	TRBV6-5	-	-	TGTGCCAGCAGTTACTCGTTTCAAACTGAAGCTTTCTTT	CASSYSFQTEAFF
TRBJ2-5	TRBV10-3	-	-	TGTGCCATCAGTTCGACAGGACAAGAGACCCAGTACTTC	CAISSTGQETQYF
TRBJ1-1	TRBV18	TRBD1	-	TGTGCCAGCTCACGCGGACAGGGTAACGAAGCTTTCTTT	CASSRGQGNEAFF
TRBJ2-7	TRBV19	TRBD1	-	TGTGCCAGTAGTATAGGGACAGGAAGCTCCTACGAGCAGTACTTC	CASSIGTGSSYEQYF
TRBJ2-1	TRBV7-8	TRBD2	-	TGTGCCAGCAGCTTTTTCGGGGGAGGGTCCTACAATGAGCAGTTCTTC	CASSFFGGGSYNEQFF
TRBJ1-1	TRBV15	-	-	TGTGCCACCAGCACAACGGTGGAAGCTTTCTTT	CATSTTVEAFF
TRBJ2-7	TRBV19	-	-	TGTGCCAGTAGTATGCAAGGAGGGTACGAGCAGTACTTC	CASSMQGGYEQYF
TRBJ1-5	TRBV21-1	-	-	TGTGCCAGCAGCAAAGATGACAGGGGAGGCCAGCCCCAGCATTTT	CASSKDDRGGQPQHF
TRBJ2-7	TRBV25-1	-	-	TGTGCCAGCAGTGAAGAGGGTTCCCTCGGGTACGAGCAGTACTTC	CASSEEGSLGYEQYF
TRBJ2-2	TRBV10-3	TRBD2	-	TGTGCCATCCGAAGACTAGCGGGGAACACCGGGGAGCTGTTTTTT	CAIRRLAGNTGELFF
TRBJ2-7	TRBV4-1	TRBD2	-	TGCGCCAGCAGCCAAGGGGGGGGAACTTTCTACGAGCAGTACTTC	CASSQGGGTFYEQYF
TRBJ2-3	TRBV30	-	-	TGTGCCTGGGACAAGGGTTCAGATACGCAGTATTTT	CAWDKGSDTQYF
TRBJ2-2	TRBV5-4	TRBD2	once	TGTGCCAGCAGCTTGCCGGGGGGGGTCGGGGAGCTGTTTTTT	CASSLPGGVGELFF
TRBJ2-1	TRBV6-4	TRBD2	-	TGTGCCAGCAGCAGGGAAGTAGCGGGACATAATGAGCAGTTCTTC	CASSREVAGHNEQFF